These T cell receptor beta chains were read from a single sample in a study of T cell responses to AZD1222 COVID-19 vaccine. Assay used: immunoSEQ multiplex PCR; TCRdb lists only in-frame clones, some missing. The data show tens of thousands of clones, 65% to 85% seen once. This sample comprised peripheral blood, obtained on day 0 of AZD1222 vaccination. All receptors come from an adult in good health. The CDR3 runs from the conserved cysteine through the conserved F or W. The order of the fields is J gene, clone size, D gene, V gene, CDR3 protein, CDR3 DNA. A D gene is named only where the DNA matches it firmly. Not every row has a clone size; where given, it reads once, few, many or a size class.

J gene: TRBJ1-2; clone size: NA; D gene: NA; V gene: TRBV4-1; CDR3 protein: CASSQAGVGYGYTF; CDR3 DNA: TGCGCCAGCAGCCAAGCAGGGGTTGGTTATGGCTACACCTTC
J gene: TRBJ1-3; clone size: once; D gene: NA; V gene: TRBV14; CDR3 protein: CASSQDGVTSGNTIYF; CDR3 DNA: TGTGCCAGCAGCCAAGACGGGGTAACCTCTGGAAACACCATATATTTT
J gene: TRBJ1-1; clone size: NA; D gene: TRBD1; V gene: TRBV18; CDR3 protein: CASSQLPGQGARSTEAFF; CDR3 DNA: TGTGCCAGCTCACAACTTCCGGGACAGGGGGCGCGGAGCACTGAAGCTTTCTTT
J gene: TRBJ2-7; clone size: NA; D gene: NA; V gene: TRBV3-1/TRBV3-2; CDR3 protein: CASSTDFGPQYF; CDR3 DNA: TGTGCCAGCAGCACTGATTTTGGGCCGCAGTACTTC
J gene: TRBJ1-5; clone size: NA; D gene: TRBD1; V gene: TRBV6-2/TRBV6-3; CDR3 protein: CASSHGTDRGNQPQHF; CDR3 DNA: TGTGCCAGCAGCCACGGGACGGACAGGGGCAATCAGCCCCAGCATTTT
J gene: TRBJ2-2; clone size: NA; D gene: NA; V gene: TRBV12-3/TRBV12-4; CDR3 protein: CASSLPLTGELFF; CDR3 DNA: TGTGCCAGCAGTCTACCTTTGACCGGGGAGCTGTTTTTT
J gene: TRBJ1-4; clone size: NA; D gene: TRBD1; V gene: TRBV5-6; CDR3 protein: CASSTTGDSTNEKLFF; CDR3 DNA: TGTGCCAGCAGCACAACAGGGGATTCAACTAATGAAAAACTGTTTTTT
J gene: TRBJ1-1; clone size: NA; D gene: NA; V gene: TRBV18; CDR3 protein: CASSPNTMNTEAFF; CDR3 DNA: TGTGCCAGCTCACCAAACACCATGAACACTGAAGCTTTCTTT
J gene: TRBJ2-3; clone size: NA; D gene: NA; V gene: TRBV24-1; CDR3 protein: CATSDYQTDTQYF; CDR3 DNA: TGTGCCACCAGTGATTATCAAACAGATACGCAGTATTTT
J gene: TRBJ1-3; clone size: NA; D gene: TRBD1; V gene: TRBV9; CDR3 protein: CASSVGTGAGNTIYF; CDR3 DNA: TGTGCCAGCAGCGTTGGGACAGGGGCGGGAAACACCATATATTTT
J gene: TRBJ2-7; clone size: once; D gene: NA; V gene: TRBV5-1; CDR3 protein: CASSLGQVSSYEQYF; CDR3 DNA: TGCGCCAGCAGCTTGGGACAGGTCAGCTCCTACGAGCAGTACTTC
J gene: TRBJ2-7; clone size: NA; D gene: TRBD2; V gene: TRBV10-2; CDR3 protein: CASSAGRAIDEQYF; CDR3 DNA: TGCGCCAGCAGCGCCGGGAGGGCCATCGACGAGCAGTACTTC
J gene: TRBJ1-3; clone size: NA; D gene: NA; V gene: TRBV7-6; CDR3 protein: CASSLRLVGGSGNTIYF; CDR3 DNA: TGTGCCAGCAGCTTACGTCTAGTGGGGGGCTCTGGAAACACCATATATTTT
J gene: TRBJ2-1; clone size: NA; D gene: NA; V gene: TRBV10-1; CDR3 protein: CASSDPGTTEFF; CDR3 DNA: TGCGCCAGCAGTGACCCCGGGACGACTGAGTTCTTC
J gene: TRBJ1-6; clone size: NA; D gene: NA; V gene: TRBV28; CDR3 protein: CASSRNRGQNSPLHF; CDR3 DNA: TGTGCCAGCAGCAGAAACCGGGGCCAAAATTCACCCCTCCACTTT
J gene: TRBJ2-5; clone size: NA; D gene: NA; V gene: TRBV7-2; CDR3 protein: CASSLGRGHGETQYF; CDR3 DNA: TGTGCCAGCAGCCTAGGGAGGGGGCATGGAGAGACCCAGTACTTC
J gene: TRBJ1-6; clone size: once; D gene: NA; V gene: TRBV7-2; CDR3 protein: CASSPLGDYNSPLHF; CDR3 DNA: TGTGCCAGCAGCCCCCTTGGGGACTATAATTCACCCCTCCACTTT
J gene: TRBJ1-1; clone size: NA; D gene: NA; V gene: TRBV12-3/TRBV12-4; CDR3 protein: CASSPPGNTEAFF; CDR3 DNA: TGTGCCAGCAGTCCCCCAGGGAACACTGAAGCTTTCTTT
J gene: TRBJ1-3; clone size: NA; D gene: NA; V gene: TRBV20-1; CDR3 protein: CSASGRSSGNTIYF; CDR3 DNA: TGCAGTGCTAGTGGTCGGAGCTCTGGAAACACCATATATTTT
J gene: TRBJ1-2; clone size: NA; D gene: NA; V gene: TRBV7-9; CDR3 protein: CASSLGQSGANYGYTF; CDR3 DNA: TGTGCCAGCAGCTTAGGTCAGTCGGGAGCTAACTATGGCTACACCTTC
J gene: TRBJ2-1; clone size: NA; D gene: TRBD2; V gene: TRBV27; CDR3 protein: CASSFAGGGNYNEQFF; CDR3 DNA: TGTGCCAGCAGTTTTGCGGGAGGGGGGAACTACAATGAGCAGTTCTTC
J gene: TRBJ2-1; clone size: NA; D gene: TRBD2; V gene: TRBV7-3; CDR3 protein: CASSWTSGGYNEQFF; CDR3 DNA: TGTGCCAGCAGCTGGACTAGCGGGGGCTACAATGAGCAGTTCTTC
J gene: TRBJ2-3; clone size: NA; D gene: NA; V gene: TRBV7-2; CDR3 protein: CASSVRASTDTQYF; CDR3 DNA: TGTGCCAGCAGCGTCCGGGCCTCCACAGATACGCAGTATTTT
J gene: TRBJ1-6; clone size: once; D gene: TRBD1; V gene: TRBV19; CDR3 protein: CASMSRDRDNSPLHF; CDR3 DNA: TGTGCCAGTATGTCCAGGGACAGAGATAATTCACCCCTCCACTTT
J gene: TRBJ1-4; clone size: NA; D gene: NA; V gene: TRBV29-1; CDR3 protein: CSATWGEKLFF; CDR3 DNA: TGCAGCGCCACTTGGGGAGAAAAACTGTTTTTT
J gene: TRBJ1-5; clone size: few; D gene: NA; V gene: TRBV19; CDR3 protein: CASSMGGGYSNQPQHF; CDR3 DNA: TGTGCCAGTAGTATGGGAGGGGGTTATAGCAATCAGCCCCAGCATTTT
J gene: TRBJ1-1; clone size: NA; D gene: NA; V gene: TRBV7-2; CDR3 protein: CASSPNGGQGKEAFF; CDR3 DNA: TGTGCCAGCAGCCCGAATGGGGGACAAGGCAAAGAGGCTTTCTTT
J gene: TRBJ1-1; clone size: once; D gene: NA; V gene: TRBV9; CDR3 protein: CASSVLQNTEAFF; CDR3 DNA: TGTGCCAGCAGCGTTCTACAGAACACTGAAGCTTTCTTT
J gene: TRBJ2-7; clone size: NA; D gene: NA; V gene: TRBV7-2; CDR3 protein: CASTLGGGSEQYF; CDR3 DNA: TGTGCCAGCACTCTAGGGGGGGGCAGCGAGCAGTACTTC
J gene: TRBJ2-7; clone size: NA; D gene: NA; V gene: TRBV6-5; CDR3 protein: CASSYEPEAYEQYF; CDR3 DNA: TGTGCCAGCAGTTACGAACCGGAGGCCTACGAGCAGTACTTC
J gene: TRBJ2-7; clone size: once; D gene: TRBD1; V gene: TRBV6-1; CDR3 protein: CASSERDSHYEQYF; CDR3 DNA: TGTGCCAGCAGTGAAAGGGACAGTCACTACGAGCAGTACTTC
J gene: TRBJ1-1; clone size: NA; D gene: NA; V gene: TRBV6-5; CDR3 protein: CASTRTSTNTEAFF; CDR3 DNA: TGTGCCAGCACCCGGACGTCTACGAACACTGAAGCTTTCTTT
J gene: TRBJ2-3; clone size: NA; D gene: NA; V gene: TRBV5-1; CDR3 protein: CASSVSRGTTDTQYF; CDR3 DNA: TGCGCCAGCAGCGTGAGTAGGGGGACCACAGATACGCAGTATTTT